The 3 T cell receptor beta chains in this list originate from one sample, sequenced in a study of shared clonotypes between healthy human individuals (TCRdb year 2020). Preparation of the library involved the immunoSEQ multiplex PCR assay. This is the immuneACCESS table as TCRdb keeps it, with only in-frame sequences that have V and J called. A part of the clones is gone; compared with another copy, unresolved V genes explain less than half, and the rest is unexplained. A total of approximately 2.5 million clones appear in this sample, more than 90% of them only once. The top ten constitute 0.11% to 0.15% of the sample. Source material: naive CD4+ T cells sorted from blood. The cell subset or site label, as the study defines it: CD45RA+ positively selected. Receptors were obtained from a man younger than 35 in good health.

J is TRBJ2-7 and V is TRBV9; maybe TRBD1 (6 bases). The CDR3 contains 15 residues. V was shortened by 3 bases and J by 2 bases, with 15 bases between the two germline ends. Germline assignment: CDR1 SGDLS and CDR2 YYNGEE. The CDR3 here is CASSATGTPTYEQYF. The DNA of the CDR3 is TGTGCCAGCAGCGCCACAGGGACCCCAACCTACGAGCAGTACTTC.

V usage is TRBV30 and J usage is TRBJ1-5; 9 positions match TRBD1. The V gene's germline CDR1 is GTSNPN and CDR2 SVGIG (reference sequence). With 2 bases clipped from V and 6 bases from J, the junction kept 8 bases outside the gene matches. This CDR3 comprises 15 residues. CDR3 region: CAWSRGQGNGQPQHF. CDR3 nucleotides: TGTGCCTGGAGTAGAGGACAGGGGAACGGTCAGCCCCAGCATTTT.

This clone was counted a few times. The J gene is TRBJ2-1, the V gene TRBV18; D is possibly TRBD1 (6 bases). The CDR3 has 13 residues. The germline gives CDR1 KGHSH, CDR2 LQKENI. Between the trimmed V and J ends, which lost 9 bases and 0 bases, there was a span of 9 bases. The CDR3 DNA reads TGTGCCAGTACAGGGAGCTCCTACAATGAGCAGTTCTTC. Protein sequence: CASTGSSYNEQFF.